Listed below are T cell receptor beta chains from one sample, sequenced in a study of cytomegalovirus exposure and HLA in healthy donors. Sequencing used immunoSEQ multiplex PCR; TCRdb keeps in-frame clones, though not all of them. The table lists under 200,000 clones, 65% to 90% of them singletons. Sequenced: PBMCs. The source of these receptors is a man in his forties or fifties in good health and CMV-seropositive. Both conserved end residues are part of each CDR3. The order of the fields is V gene, clone size, CDR3 protein. Clone size, where shown, is once, few, many, or a class for clones that have expanded.

>TRBV6-5|.
CASTRWGGLNTEAFF
>TRBV13|.
CASSFGTGGASGELFF
>TRBV29-1|.
CSAGGTSGSTDTQYF
>TRBV20-1|.
CSGGYGYTF
>TRBV4-2|.
CASSQEGDSNQPQHF
>TRBV19|few
CASSMEVSTNEQFF
>TRBV28|.
CASSPPPTHYNEQFF
>TRBV7-9|once
CASSLSLNAEAFF
>TRBV20-1|few
CSAVADTQYF
>TRBV5-6|.
CASSLALDTQYF
>TRBV15|.
CATSIKKSSYNEQFF
>TRBV14|.
CASSLGEGINYGYTF
>TRBV28|.
CASSLGTSGPGYTF
>TRBV30|.
CAWSVRVTNEKLFF
>TRBV18|few
CASSPPQSEAFF
>TRBV7-3|few
CASSPGVGTGNTEAFF
>TRBV7-9|.
CASSLPRRMGVTQYF
>TRBV6-6|few
CASSTLTGNTEAFF
>TRBV7-3|.
CASRKGAGEMNTEAFF
>TRBV7-2|.
CASSFGRLYEQYF
>TRBV2|.
CASSPGQGFTEAFF
>TRBV4-1|.
CASSQDRSMGQAFTYSNQPQHF
>TRBV20-1|once
CSTLATDTQYF
>TRBV6-5|.
CASRAAGQGYNEQFF
>TRBV7-3|.
CASSLMDSYEQYF
>TRBV7-9|.
CASSPGGTSTDTQYF
>TRBV19|few
CASVRNTGELFF
>TRBV6-5|.
CASSYWTGRSEAFF
>TRBV6-1|.
CASSERLQGKNQPQHF
>TRBV11-1|.
CASSSRVRNEKLFF
>TRBV6-1|.
CASSEYGAYNSPLHF
>TRBV15|once
CATSRGGGQWDGYTF
>TRBV5-5|.
CASSLARGPQETQYF
>TRBV10-3|.
CAISESPSGGNEQFF
>TRBV7-9|.
CAGTPIGQGPKNIQYF
>TRBV19|once
CASSMTAQNEYGYTF
>TRBV7-2|.
CASSPRVAGNAGEQYF
>TRBV10-3|.
CAISDLAGAYQETQYF
>TRBV19|.
CASTGNSGGPQHF
>TRBV6-5|.
CASSYSRAGDTDTQYF